This T cell receptor (beta chain) appears in the sequencing data of a study of blood T cell repertoires in COVID-19. Study information: Samples came from the United States, Italy and Spain, spanning acute and convalescent COVID-19. Sample material is recorded as cDNA or gDNA derived from T cells, B-cell-depleted T cells, or PBMCs.

The ends were cut back, 4 bases at V and 2 bases at J, with 12 bases in the middle. CDR1 is KGHSH, CDR2 LQKENI, per germline. The CDR3 sequence is 16 residues long. Only in-frame clones appear in the TCRdb table, and some are missing; sequencing was by immunoSEQ multiplex PCR. The table records 200,000 to 250,000 clones, about 80% of them present only once. J is TRBJ1-6 and V is TRBV18; possibly TRBD1 for D (6 bases). This clonotype originated in a woman aged 55-69 years with acute or convalescent COVID-19. Material for sequencing was peripheral blood. The CDR3 coding sequence is TGTGCCAGCTCACTGCAGGGGAACACCTATAATTCACCCCTCCACTTT. It specifies CASSLQGNTYNSPLHF.